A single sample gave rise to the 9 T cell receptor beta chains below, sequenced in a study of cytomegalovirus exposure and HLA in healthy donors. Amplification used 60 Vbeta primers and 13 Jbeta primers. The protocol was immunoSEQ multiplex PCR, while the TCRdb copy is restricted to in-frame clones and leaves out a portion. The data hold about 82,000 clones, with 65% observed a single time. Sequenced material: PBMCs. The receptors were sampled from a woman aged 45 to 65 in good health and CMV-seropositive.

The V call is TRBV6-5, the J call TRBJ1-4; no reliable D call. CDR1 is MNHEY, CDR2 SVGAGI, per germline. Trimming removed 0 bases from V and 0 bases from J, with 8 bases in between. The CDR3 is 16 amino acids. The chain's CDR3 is CASSYSVAATNEKLFF. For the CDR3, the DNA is TGTGCCAGCAGTTACTCGGTTGCGGCAACTAATGAAAAACTGTTTTTT.

DNA for the CDR3: TGTGCCAGCAGCCTCCAATCCCGGCGGGTCAATTCACCCCTCCACTTT. This translates into CASSLQSRRVNSPLHF. This rearrangement joins TRBV27 to TRBJ1-6; no clear D gene. The germline V gene encodes CDR1 MNHEY and CDR2 SMNVEV (reference sequence). The CDR3 runs 16 residues. Trimming stripped 6 bases from V and 7 bases from J, with 19 bases between.

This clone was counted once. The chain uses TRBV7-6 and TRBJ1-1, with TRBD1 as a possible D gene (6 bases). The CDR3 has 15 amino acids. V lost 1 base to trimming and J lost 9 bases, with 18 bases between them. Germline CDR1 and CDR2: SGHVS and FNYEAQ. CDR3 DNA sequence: TGTGCCAGCAGCTTAGGAGGGGGTTTAATGTTTAAAGCTTTCTTT. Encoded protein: CASSLGGGLMFKAFF.

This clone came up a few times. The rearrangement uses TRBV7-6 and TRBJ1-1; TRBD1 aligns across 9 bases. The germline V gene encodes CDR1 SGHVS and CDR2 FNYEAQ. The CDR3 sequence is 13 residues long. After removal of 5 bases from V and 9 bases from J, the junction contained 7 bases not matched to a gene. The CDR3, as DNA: TGTGCCAGCAGCCCCTGGACAGGGGCGCAAGCTTTCTTT. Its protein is CASSPWTGAQAFF. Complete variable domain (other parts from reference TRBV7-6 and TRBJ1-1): GAGVSQSPRYKVTKRGQDVALRCDPISGHVSLYWYRQALGQGPEFLTYFNYEAQQDKSGLPNDRFSAERPEGSISTLTIQRTEQRDSAMYRCASSPWTGAQAFFGQGTRLTVV.

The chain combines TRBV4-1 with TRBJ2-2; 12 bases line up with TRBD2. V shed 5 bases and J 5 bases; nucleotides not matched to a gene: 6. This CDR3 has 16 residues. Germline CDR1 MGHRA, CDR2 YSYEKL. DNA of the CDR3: TGCGCCAGCAGCGGAGGACTAGCGGGGACGACCGGGGAGCTGTTTTTT. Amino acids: CASSGGLAGTTGELFF.

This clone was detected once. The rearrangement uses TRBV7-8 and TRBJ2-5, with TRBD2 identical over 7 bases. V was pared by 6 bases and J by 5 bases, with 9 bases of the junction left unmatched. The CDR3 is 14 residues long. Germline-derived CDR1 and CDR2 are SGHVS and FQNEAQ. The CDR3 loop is CASSRGEGLETQYF. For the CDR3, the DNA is TGTGCCAGCAGTCGGGGGGAGGGTCTGGAGACCCAGTACTTC. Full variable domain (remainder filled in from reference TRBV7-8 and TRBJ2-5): GAGVSQSPRYKVAKRGQDVALRCDPISGHVSLFWYQQALGQGPEFLTYFQNEAQLDKSGLPSDRFFAERPEGSVSTLKIQRTQQEDSAVYLCASSRGEGLETQYFGPGTRLLVL.

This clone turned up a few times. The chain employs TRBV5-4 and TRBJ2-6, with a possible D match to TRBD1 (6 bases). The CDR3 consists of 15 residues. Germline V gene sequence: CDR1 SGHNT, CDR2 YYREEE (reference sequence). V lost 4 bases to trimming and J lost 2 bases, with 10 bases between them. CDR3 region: CASSDAGAGANVLTF. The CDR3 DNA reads TGTGCCAGCAGCGATGCAGGGGCTGGGGCCAACGTCCTGACTTTC.

The CDR3 region is CASSLAPQGDNSPLHF. For the CDR3, the DNA is TGCGCCAGCAGCTTGGCCCCCCAGGGGGATAATTCACCCCTCCACTTT. The chain recombines TRBV5-1 with TRBJ1-6; 7 nucleotides line up with TRBD1. This CDR3 comprises 16 residues. Germline V lookup: CDR1 SGHRS, CDR2 YFSETQ. Trimming at V came to 0 bases and at J to 5 bases, leaving 5 bases not matched to a gene.

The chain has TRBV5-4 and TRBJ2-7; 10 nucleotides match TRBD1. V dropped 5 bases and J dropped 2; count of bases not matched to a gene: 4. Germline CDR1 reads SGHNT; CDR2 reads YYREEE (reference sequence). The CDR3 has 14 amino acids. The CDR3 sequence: CASSPGTGAYEQYF. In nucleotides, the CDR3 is TGTGCCAGCAGTCCCGGGACAGGGGCCTACGAGCAGTACTTC.